These T cell receptor beta chains were read from a single sample in a study of shared clonotypes between healthy human individuals. Data came from immunoSEQ multiplex PCR; TCRdb stores just in-frame clones and leaves some out. The table lists approximately 700,000 clones, approximately 73% of them singletons. Sequencing was done on a sample of memory CD4+ T cells sorted from blood. These receptors were collected from a woman in her 30s in good health. The CDR3 runs from the conserved cysteine through the conserved F or W. A D gene is named only where the DNA matches it firmly. Rows give clone size only sometimes, using once, few, many, or a class for an expanded clone.

>17|-|TRBJ2-1|TRBD2|TRBV11-2
TGTGCCAGCAGCTCCGCCGGGGGTAGCGGGGGTCACAATGAGCAGTTCTTC
CASSSAGGSGGHNEQFF
>13|few|TRBJ1-1|-|TRBV19
TGTGCCAGTAGTTTGTACCTGAACACTGAAGCTTTCTTT
CASSLYLNTEAFF
>14|few|TRBJ1-5|-|TRBV5-5
TGTGCCAGCAGCTTCCAGGGCAGGGATCAGCCCCAGCATTTT
CASSFQGRDQPQHF
>17|-|TRBJ2-1|-|TRBV7-2
TGTGCCAGCAGCCGGAGGGTGGAGACAGGGAGTTCCGGTGAGCAGTTCTTC
CASSRRVETGSSGEQFF
>11|-|TRBJ1-1|-|TRBV20-1
TGCAGTGCTACCAAGGTTGTTGAAGCTTTCTTT
CSATKVVEAFF
>15|-|TRBJ2-1|TRBD1|TRBV29-1
TGCAGCGTTGTAAGGACAGGGGTCTCCTACAATGAGCAGTTCTTC
CSVVRTGVSYNEQFF
>19|-|TRBJ1-5|TRBD1|TRBV28
TGTGCCAGCAGAAAACCCATTGGGCAGGGGGGTTATAGCAATCAGCCCCAGCATTTT
CASRKPIGQGGYSNQPQHF
>12|-|TRBJ2-1|-|TRBV19
TGTGCCAGTAGCCGACTAGTTAGTGAGCAGTTCTTC
CASSRLVSEQFF
>14|-|TRBJ1-4|-|TRBV2
TGTGCCGGCAGAAAACAGTCAACTAATGAAAAACTGTTTTTT
CAGRKQSTNEKLFF
>15|few|TRBJ2-1|TRBD2|TRBV10-1
TGCGCCAGCAGTGACCGAGCGGGAGTTCGCAATGAGCAGTTCTTC
CASSDRAGVRNEQFF
>13|once|TRBJ1-4|-|TRBV30
TGTGCCTGGGAACGACAGGTTAATGAAAAACTGTTTTTT
CAWERQVNEKLFF
>18|-|TRBJ2-6|TRBD1|TRBV5-5
TGTGCCAGCAGCTTGTACGATACAGGGGGTTCTGGGGCCAACGTCCTGACTTTC
CASSLYDTGGSGANVLTF
>13|few|TRBJ1-2|-|TRBV15
TGTGCCACCAGCAGAGGATCCAGGAATGGCTACACCTTC
CATSRGSRNGYTF
>14|-|TRBJ1-1|TRBD1|TRBV2
TGTGCCAGCAGGGAGACAGGGTGGGGCACTGAAGCTTTCTTT
CASRETGWGTEAFF
>15|-|TRBJ2-2|-|TRBV7-9
TGTGCCAGCAGCCCCAGAGATTCGAACACCGGGGAGCTGTTTTTT
CASSPRDSNTGELFF
>17|-|TRBJ2-7|TRBD1|TRBV7-9
TGTGCCAGCAGCGGCACGAAGATAGGGACAGGGTTCTACGAGCAGTACTTC
CASSGTKIGTGFYEQYF
>16|-|TRBJ1-4|-|TRBV5-6
TGTGCCAGCAGCGTGGCAGCTATGACAACTAATGAAAAACTGTTTTTT
CASSVAAMTTNEKLFF
>16|-|TRBJ2-2|TRBD1|TRBV5-1
TGCGCCAGCTTCCGGGGACAGGGGGTGAACACCGGGGAGCTGTTTTTT
CASFRGQGVNTGELFF
>16|many|TRBJ2-2|-|TRBV30
TGTGCCTGGGGACGTAGTTCGGGGAGGAACACCGGGGAGCTGTTTTTT
CAWGRSSGRNTGELFF
>15|-|TRBJ1-5|TRBD1|TRBV5-5
TGTGCCAGCAGCTTGACAGGGGATAGCAATCAGCCCCAGCATTTT
CASSLTGDSNQPQHF
>16|-|TRBJ2-3|-|TRBV12-2
TGTGCAAGTCGAACCGGGACAGCCAATTTCACAGATACGCAGTATTTT
CASRTGTANFTDTQYF
>18|-|TRBJ1-2|-|TRBV27
TGTGCCAGCAGTTTAAGGGGCACCGGGACGGAAAGTAACTATGGCTACACCTTC
CASSLRGTGTESNYGYTF
>16|-|TRBJ2-6|-|TRBV28
TGTGCCAGCATAGGTATAGGGGCTTCCGGGGCCAACGTCCTGACTTTC
CASIGIGASGANVLTF
>18|once|TRBJ2-7|TRBD2|TRBV14
TGTGCCAGCAGCCAACGGGCCACTAGCGGGACCCTACCGTACGAGCAGTACTTC
CASSQRATSGTLPYEQYF
>15|once|TRBJ1-1|TRBD1|TRBV5-4
TGTGCCAGCAGCTTGGCAGGGGGGTTGAACACTGAAGCTTTCTTT
CASSLAGGLNTEAFF
>18|-|TRBJ2-3|TRBD2|TRBV27
TGTGCCAGCAGCAGTTTAGCGGGAGAGTTTGGGGGCACAGATACGCAGTATTTT
CASSSLAGEFGGTDTQYF
>14|-|TRBJ1-5|TRBD1|TRBV25-1
TGTGCCAGCCAAGACAGGGGAGGAAATCAGCCCCAGCATTTT
CASQDRGGNQPQHF
>15|-|TRBJ2-7|-|TRBV29-1
TGCAGCGTTGGGGGAGTTGGATTTCTCTCCTACGAGCAGTACTTC
CSVGGVGFLSYEQYF
>18|-|TRBJ2-5|TRBD1|TRBV5-1
TGCGCCAGCAGCTCCCGGACAGGCAAATCGGCTAACCAAGAGACCCAGTACTTC
CASSSRTGKSANQETQYF
>14|-|TRBJ1-2|-|TRBV5-2
TGTGCCAGCAACTCCAAACGAAAGACCTATGGCTACACCTTC
CASNSKRKTYGYTF
>13|-|TRBJ1-1|-|TRBV2
TGTGCCAGCAGTGAAGGTAGGGCCACTGAAGCTTTCTTT
CASSEGRATEAFF
>11|-|TRBJ2-7|-|TRBV28
TGTGCCACCCGGACCGTTTACGAGCAGTACTTC
CATRTVYEQYF
>12|few|TRBJ2-5|-|TRBV28
TGTGCCAGCAGTCCCCCTCAAGAGACCCAGTACTTC
CASSPPQETQYF
>12|few|TRBJ2-1|-|TRBV5-1
TGCGCCAGCAGCTTTGGAGACAATGAGCAGTTCTTC
CASSFGDNEQFF
>17|-|TRBJ1-1|-|TRBV4-1
TGCGCCAGCAGCTCTCCCCCGGACAGCCTGAGGAACACTGAAGCTTTCTTT
CASSSPPDSLRNTEAFF
>15|few|TRBJ1-6|TRBD1|TRBV7-9
TGTGCCAGCAGCTTCGGGACAGTGAATGATTCACCCCTCCACTTT
CASSFGTVNDSPLHF
>17|-|TRBJ2-1|-|TRBV28
TGTGCCAGCAGTTTATTTAGTTGGGGAAGCTCCTACAATGAGCAGTTCTTC
CASSLFSWGSSYNEQFF
>14|-|TRBJ2-2|-|TRBV27
TGTGCCAGCAGAAGGGGACAATCCACCGGGGAGCTGTTTTTT
CASRRGQSTGELFF
>16|-|TRBJ1-1|-|TRBV5-4
TGTGCCAGCAGCAAGATGGGGCAGGGTGGGAAAACTGAAGCTTTCTTT
CASSKMGQGGKTEAFF